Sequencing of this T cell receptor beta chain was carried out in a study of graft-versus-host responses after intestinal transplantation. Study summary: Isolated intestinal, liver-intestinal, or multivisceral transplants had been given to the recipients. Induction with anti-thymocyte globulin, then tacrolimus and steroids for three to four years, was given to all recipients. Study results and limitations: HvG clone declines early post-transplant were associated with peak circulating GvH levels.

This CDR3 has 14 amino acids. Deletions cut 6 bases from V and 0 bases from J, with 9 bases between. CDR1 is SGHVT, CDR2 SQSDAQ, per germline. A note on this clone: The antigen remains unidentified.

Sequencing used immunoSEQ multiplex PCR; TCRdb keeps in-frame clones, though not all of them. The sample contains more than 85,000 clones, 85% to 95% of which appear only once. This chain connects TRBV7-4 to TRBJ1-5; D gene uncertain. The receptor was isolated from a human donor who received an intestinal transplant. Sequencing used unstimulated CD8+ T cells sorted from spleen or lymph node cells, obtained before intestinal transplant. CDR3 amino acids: CASRPIYSNQPQHF. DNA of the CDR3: TGTGCCAGCAGGCCTATTTATAGCAATCAGCCCCAGCATTTT.